What follows are 2 T cell receptor beta chains derived from one specimen sequenced in a study of T cells in Graves' hyperthyroidism and ophthalmopathy. The CDR3 regions of TCR beta were amplified from RNA transcripts. An initial round of RT-PCR targeting the TCR CDR3 relied on the HTBI primer set. Each CDR3 protein is one row after TCRdb ran MiXCR on the multiplex PCR reads. Of fewer than 450,000 distinct CDR3 sequences in the sample, about 15% are singletons; the top ten hold 30% to 40%. Sequencing input: blood. These receptors came from a woman aged 25 to 45 with Graves' hyperthyroidism that later progressed to Graves' ophthalmopathy.

This chain connects TRBV18 to TRBJ2-4; possible D gene TRBD2, 5 bases. V dropped 1 base and J dropped 0 bases, with 13 bases sitting between them. The CDR3 contains 17 residues. Germline V gene sequence: CDR1 KGHSH, CDR2 LQKENI. The CDR3 is CASSPRGSALAKNIQYF. The DNA for the CDR3 is TGTGCCAGCTCACCACGGGGTAGCGCCCTAGCCAAAAACATTCAGTACTTC.

The gene calls are TRBV15 and TRBJ1-1; D unresolved. Germline CDR1 LNHNV, CDR2 YYDKDF (reference sequence). CDR3 length: 12 residues. V was cut by 2 bases and J by 4 bases, with 5 bases left in between. The CDR3 protein is CATSRSVTEAFF. The DNA of the CDR3 is TGTGCCACCAGCAGATCGGTCACTGAAGCTTTCTTT.